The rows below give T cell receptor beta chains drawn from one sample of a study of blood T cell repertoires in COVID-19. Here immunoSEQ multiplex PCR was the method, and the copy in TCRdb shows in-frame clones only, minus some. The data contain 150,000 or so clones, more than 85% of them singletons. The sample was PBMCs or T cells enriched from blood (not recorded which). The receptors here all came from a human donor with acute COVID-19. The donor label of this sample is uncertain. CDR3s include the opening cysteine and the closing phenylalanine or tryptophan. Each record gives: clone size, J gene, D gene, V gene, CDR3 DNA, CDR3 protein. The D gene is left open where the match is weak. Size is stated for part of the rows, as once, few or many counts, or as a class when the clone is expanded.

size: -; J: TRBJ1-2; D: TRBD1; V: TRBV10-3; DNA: TGTGCCATCAGTGAGGACAGGGCTGGCTACACCTTC; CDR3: CAISEDRAGYTF
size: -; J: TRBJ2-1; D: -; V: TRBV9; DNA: TGTGCCAGCAGCGCCCGGACTGTCAATGAGCAGTTCTTC; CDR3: CASSARTVNEQFF
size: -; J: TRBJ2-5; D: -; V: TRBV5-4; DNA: TGTGCCAGCAGGGCGGGCCCCATCCCGGGAGAGACCCAGTACTTC; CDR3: CASRAGPIPGETQYF
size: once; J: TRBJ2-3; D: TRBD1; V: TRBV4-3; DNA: TGCGCCAGCAGCCAAGATTGGAGGCAGGGGGCAACAGATACGCAGTATTTT; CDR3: CASSQDWRQGATDTQYF
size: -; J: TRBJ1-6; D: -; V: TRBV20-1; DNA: TGCAGTGCTAGTTGGCTGGGAGATTCACCCCTCCACTTT; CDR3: CSASWLGDSPLHF
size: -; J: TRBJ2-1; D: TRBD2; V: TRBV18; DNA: TGTGCCAGCTTCGCTCGGCGGGGGTCTTACAATGAGCAGTTCTTC; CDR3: CASFARRGSYNEQFF
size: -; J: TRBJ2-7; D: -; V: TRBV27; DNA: TGTGCCAGCAGTCGTAGGGGGTCCTACGAGCAGTACTTC; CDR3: CASSRRGSYEQYF
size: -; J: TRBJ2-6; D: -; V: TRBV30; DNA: TGTGCCTGGAGTGTCCAAGGGGCCAACGTCCTGACTTTC; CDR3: CAWSVQGANVLTF
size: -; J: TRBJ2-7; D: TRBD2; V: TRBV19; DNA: TGTGCCAGTAGTATCCAGCGGGGGAGCCACGAGCAGTACTTC; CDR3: CASSIQRGSHEQYF
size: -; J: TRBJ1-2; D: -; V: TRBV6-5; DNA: TGTGCCAGCAGTTCGGGCGTCGGGAGAGGCGGCTACACCTTC; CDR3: CASSSGVGRGGYTF
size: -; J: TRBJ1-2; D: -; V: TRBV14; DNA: TGTGCCAGCAGCCAAGCTGCCCACAGGCCACCCCGATTC; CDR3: CASSQAAHRPPRF
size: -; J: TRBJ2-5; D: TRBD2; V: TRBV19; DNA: TGTGCCAGTAGTAGAGCGGGGGGGCCATTAATCCAAGAGACCCAGTACTTC; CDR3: CASSRAGGPLIQETQYF
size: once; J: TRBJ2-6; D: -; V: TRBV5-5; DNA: TGTGCCAGCATACAGGACTCTGGGGCCAACGTCCTGACTTTC; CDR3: CASIQDSGANVLTF
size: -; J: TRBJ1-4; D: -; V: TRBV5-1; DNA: TGCGCCAGCAGCTTGAGGGAGGTTGAGAATGAAAAACTGTTTTTT; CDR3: CASSLREVENEKLFF
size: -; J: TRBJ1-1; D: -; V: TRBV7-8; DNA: TGTGCCAGCAGCTTAAGCCGAATTAGATACACTGAAGCTTTCTTT; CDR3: CASSLSRIRYTEAFF
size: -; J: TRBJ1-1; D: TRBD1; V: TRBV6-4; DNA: TGTGCCAGCAGTGAAGGACAGGGGAACACTGAAGCTTTCTTT; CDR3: CASSEGQGNTEAFF
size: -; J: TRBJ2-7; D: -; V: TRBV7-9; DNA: TGTGCCAGCAGTCCCGCGTCGAGCGCCTACGAGCAGTACTTC; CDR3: CASSPASSAYEQYF
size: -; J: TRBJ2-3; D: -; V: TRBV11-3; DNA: TGTGCCAGCAGCTTAGGCGGGCATACGCAGTATTTT; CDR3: CASSLGGHTQYF